This TCR beta chain was recorded in a study of blood T cell repertoires in COVID-19 (dated by TCRdb to about 2020). General notes on the study: The collaborator samples originated in the United States, Italy and Spain and spanned the acute and convalescent phases of COVID-19. The prospective study material was composed of cDNA or gDNA derived from T cells, B-cell-depleted T cells, or PBMCs. Subjects who had been exposed to COVID-19, were actively infected with it, or had recovered from it provided the deeply sampled blood TCRbeta repertoires that made up the dataset. The repertoires were released in a freely available public database meant as a resource for research on the immune response to SARS-CoV-2. Samples were obtained from the ongoing ImmuneRACE study (first 160 participants) and from 1,000 to 1,500 subjects provided by 6 global collaborators. The sample metadata nearly always contained a de-identified subject ID, COVID-19 status, age in years and sex. Where available, HLA class I and class II types were obtained from metadata supplied by the sample provider rather than from assay-based typing. Broader findings and caveats from the paper: The quantity of clinical and demographic metadata differed by source and by participant and was supplied without curation.

The immunoSEQ Assay, a bias-controlled multiplex PCR, was used to amplify TCRbeta CDR3 regions from genomic DNA. The paper's data handling went like this. The number of nucleated cells in each sample was estimated by amplification of reference gene primers within the assay. To quantify the absolute abundance of each unique TCRbeta CDR3 rearrangement, sequence reads were collapsed and filtered. For each sample, productive Simpson clonality was calculated by taking the square root of Simpson's diversity index across productive rearrangements. TCRdb holds this immuneACCESS table with in-frame rearrangements only. Some clones are missing; in checked studies, unresolved V genes explain under half, and the rest has no known cause. V and J calls and clone size follow that table, whereas D and trimming were derived from the DNA. This sample holds about 240,000 clones; roughly 80% were observed only once. The biggest ten clones account for around 4.7% of the sample.

Collaborating institutions collected whole blood in K2EDTA tubes following their own protocols. For TCRbeta analysis, collaborators shipped samples in one of three forms: frozen whole blood, isolated PBMCs, or DNA extracted from either of those sample types. The germline V gene sets CDR1 to MDHEN and CDR2 to SYDVKM. The CDR3 spans 14 residues, from the cysteine through the phenylalanine. Of the read, only the CDR3 DNA is kept; its 42 bases are in frame from base 1. V is cut by 5 bases and J by 4 bases, and the space between the germline ends is 15 bases. As regards this clone: Its binding antigen is unknown. There are no base qualities to consult, and no much larger clone falls within one base.

The chain is assembled from TRBV28 and TRBJ2-7; TRBD2 is a possible D gene, resting on 5 matching bases. The TCR sequence derives from a woman in her seventies with acute or convalescent COVID-19. Sequenced material: peripheral blood. The CDR3 protein is CASSIPHPGYEQYF. The DNA reads as follows: TGTGCCAGCAGTATCCCCCATCCGGGGTACGAGCAGTACTTC.